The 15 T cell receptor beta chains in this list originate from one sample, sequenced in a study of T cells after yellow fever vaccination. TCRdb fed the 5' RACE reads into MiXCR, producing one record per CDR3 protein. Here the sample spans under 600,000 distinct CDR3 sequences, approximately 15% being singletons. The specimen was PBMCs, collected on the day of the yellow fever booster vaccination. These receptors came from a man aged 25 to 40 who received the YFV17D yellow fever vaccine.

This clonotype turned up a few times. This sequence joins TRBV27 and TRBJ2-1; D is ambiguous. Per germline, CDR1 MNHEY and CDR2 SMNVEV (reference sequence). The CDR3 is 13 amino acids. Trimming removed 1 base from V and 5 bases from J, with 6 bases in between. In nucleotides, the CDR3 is TGTGCCAGCAGTTTATTGCGGAACAATGAGCAGTTCTTC. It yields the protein CASSLLRNNEQFF.

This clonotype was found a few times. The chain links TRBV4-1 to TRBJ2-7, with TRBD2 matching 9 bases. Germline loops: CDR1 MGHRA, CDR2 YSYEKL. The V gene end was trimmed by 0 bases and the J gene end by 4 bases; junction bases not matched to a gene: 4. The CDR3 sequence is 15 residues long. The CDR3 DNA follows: TGCGCCAGCAGCCAAGAACGGCTAGCGGGATACGAGCAGTACTTC. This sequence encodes CASSQERLAGYEQYF.

Here the CDR3 reads CTSSQDRDSNSYEQYF. CDR3 sequence (DNA): TGCACCAGCAGCCAAGATCGCGACAGCAACTCCTACGAGCAGTACTTC. The chain has TRBV1 and TRBJ2-7; the table assigns TRBD1, which was not confirmed against the DNA. TRBV1 is recorded as a pseudogene. This CDR3 region has 16 residues.

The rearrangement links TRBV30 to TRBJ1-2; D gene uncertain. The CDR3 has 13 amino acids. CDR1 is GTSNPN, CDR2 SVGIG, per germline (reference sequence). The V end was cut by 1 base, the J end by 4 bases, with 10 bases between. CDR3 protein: CAWSEPGPYGYTF. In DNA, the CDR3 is TGTGCCTGGAGTGAGCCAGGCCCCTATGGCTACACCTTC.

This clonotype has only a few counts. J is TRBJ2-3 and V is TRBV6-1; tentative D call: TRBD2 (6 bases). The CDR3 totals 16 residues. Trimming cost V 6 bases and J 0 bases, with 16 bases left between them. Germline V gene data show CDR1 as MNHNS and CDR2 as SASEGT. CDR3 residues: CASSRLGTSSTDTQYF. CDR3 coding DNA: TGTGCCAGCAGCCGACTCGGGACTTCCAGCACAGATACGCAGTATTTT.

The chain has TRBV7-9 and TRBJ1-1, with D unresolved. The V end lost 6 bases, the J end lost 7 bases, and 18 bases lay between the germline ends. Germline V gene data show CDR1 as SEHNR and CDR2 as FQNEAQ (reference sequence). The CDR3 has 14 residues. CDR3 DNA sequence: TGTGCCAGCAGGCAAAGGTCATGGCGGGGTGAAGCTTTCTTT. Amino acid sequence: CASRQRSWRGEAFF.

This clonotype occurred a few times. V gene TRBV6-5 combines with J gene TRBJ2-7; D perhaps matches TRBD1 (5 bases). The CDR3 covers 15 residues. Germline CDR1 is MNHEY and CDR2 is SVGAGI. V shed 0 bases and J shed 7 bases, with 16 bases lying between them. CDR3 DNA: TGTGCCAGCAGTTACTCGAATCCAGGGTCGGAGGAGCAGTACTTC. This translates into CASSYSNPGSEEQYF.

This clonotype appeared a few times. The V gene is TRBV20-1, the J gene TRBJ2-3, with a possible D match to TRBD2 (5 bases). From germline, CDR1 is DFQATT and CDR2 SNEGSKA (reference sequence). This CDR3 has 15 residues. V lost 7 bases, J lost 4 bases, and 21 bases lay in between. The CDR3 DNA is TGCAGTGTCATATGGAGGAGAGGGAGATCAGATACGCAGTATTTT. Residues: CSVIWRRGRSDTQYF.

The CDR3 spells CASSWRTGDSGELFF. CDR3 DNA: TGCGCCAGCAGCTGGAGGACAGGGGACTCCGGGGAGCTGTTTTTT. V and J are TRBV5-1 and TRBJ2-2, with 9 positions matching TRBD1. The CDR3 is 15 residues long. Germline CDR1 and CDR2: SGHRS and YFSETQ. Germline trimming cut 3 bases from V and 6 bases from J; bases unmatched to any gene: 6.

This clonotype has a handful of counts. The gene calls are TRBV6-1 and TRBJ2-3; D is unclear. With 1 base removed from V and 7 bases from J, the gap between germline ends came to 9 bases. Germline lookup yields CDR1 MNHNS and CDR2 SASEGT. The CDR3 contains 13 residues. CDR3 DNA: TGTGCCAGCAGTGAAGAGAGCCCCAATACGCAGTATTTT. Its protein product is CASSEESPNTQYF.

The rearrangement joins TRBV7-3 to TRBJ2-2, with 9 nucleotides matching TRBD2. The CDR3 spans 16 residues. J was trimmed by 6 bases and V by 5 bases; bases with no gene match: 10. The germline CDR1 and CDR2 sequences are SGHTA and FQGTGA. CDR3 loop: CASSASGTGKAGELFF. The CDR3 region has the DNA TGTGCCAGCAGCGCTAGCGGGACCGGTAAAGCCGGGGAGCTGTTTTTT.

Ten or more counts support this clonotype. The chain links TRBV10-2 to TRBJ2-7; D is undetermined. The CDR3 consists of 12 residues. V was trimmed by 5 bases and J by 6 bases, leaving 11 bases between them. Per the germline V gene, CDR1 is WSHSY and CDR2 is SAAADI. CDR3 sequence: CASSSTPREQYF. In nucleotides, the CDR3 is TGCGCCAGCAGTTCAACCCCCCGCGAGCAGTACTTC.

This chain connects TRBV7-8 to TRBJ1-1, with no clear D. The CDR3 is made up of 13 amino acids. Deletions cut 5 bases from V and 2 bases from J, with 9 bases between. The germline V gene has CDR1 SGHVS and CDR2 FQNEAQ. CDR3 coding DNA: TGTGCCAGCAGCGTTAGGGTAAACACTGAAGCTTTCTTT. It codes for CASSVRVNTEAFF.

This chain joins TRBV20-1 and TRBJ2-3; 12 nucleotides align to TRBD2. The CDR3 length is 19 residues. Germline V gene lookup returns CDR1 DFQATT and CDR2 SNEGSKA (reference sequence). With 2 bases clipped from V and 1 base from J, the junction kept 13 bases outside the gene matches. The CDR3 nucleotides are TGCAGTGCTAGACGCGGACTAGCGGGGACCGCCGTTGGCACAGATACGCAGTATTTT. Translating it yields CSARRGLAGTAVGTDTQYF.

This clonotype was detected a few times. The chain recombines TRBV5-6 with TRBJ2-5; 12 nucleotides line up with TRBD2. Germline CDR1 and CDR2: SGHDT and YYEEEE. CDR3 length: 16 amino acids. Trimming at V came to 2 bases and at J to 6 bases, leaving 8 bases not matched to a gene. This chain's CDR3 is CASSLGLAGTQKTQYF. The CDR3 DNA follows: TGTGCCAGCAGCTTAGGACTAGCGGGGACCCAGAAGACCCAGTACTTC.